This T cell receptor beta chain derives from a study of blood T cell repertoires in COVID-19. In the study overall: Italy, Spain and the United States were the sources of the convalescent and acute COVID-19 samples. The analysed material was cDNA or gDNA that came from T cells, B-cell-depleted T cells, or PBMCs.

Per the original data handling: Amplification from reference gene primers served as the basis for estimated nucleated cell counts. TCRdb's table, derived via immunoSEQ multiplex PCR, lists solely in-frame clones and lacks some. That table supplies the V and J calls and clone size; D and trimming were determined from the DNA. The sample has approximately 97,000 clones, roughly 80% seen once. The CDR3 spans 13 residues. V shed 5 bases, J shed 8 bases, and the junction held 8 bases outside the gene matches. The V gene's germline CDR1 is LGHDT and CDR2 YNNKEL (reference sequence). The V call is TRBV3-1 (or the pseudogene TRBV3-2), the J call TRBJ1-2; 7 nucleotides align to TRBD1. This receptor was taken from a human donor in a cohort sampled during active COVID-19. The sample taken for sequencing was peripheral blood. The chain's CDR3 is CASSAGTAGGYTF. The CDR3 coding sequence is TGTGCCAGCAGCGCCGGGACAGCTGGAGGCTACACCTTC.